Following are 25 T cell receptor beta chains from one sample sequenced in a study of blood T cell repertoires in COVID-19. The data were produced by immunoSEQ multiplex PCR, yet TCRdb's version contains in-frame clones alone and is incomplete. The sample lists approximately 290,000 clones; about nine tenths were seen once. The sample taken for sequencing was PBMCs or T cells enriched from blood (not recorded which). Every receptor here comes from a woman aged 25 to 39 who had recovered from COVID-19.

The chain is built from TRBV10-3 and TRBJ1-1; 7 bases fit TRBD1. The CDR3 length is 13 residues. Germline trimming cut 3 bases from V and 4 bases from J; bases unmatched to any gene: 2. CDR1 and CDR2 from the germline V gene are ENHRY and SYGVKD. CDR3 in amino acids: CAISDTGATEAFF. CDR3 nucleotide sequence: TGTGCCATCAGTGATACAGGGGCCACTGAAGCTTTCTTT.

This chain joins TRBV7-3 and TRBJ2-1; 8 bases fit TRBD2. The germline CDR1 and CDR2 sequences are SGHTA and FQGTGA. The CDR3 loop spans 15 amino acids. V gave up 3 bases and J gave up 0 bases; unmatched junction bases: 1. DNA for the CDR3: TGTGCCAGCAGCTTCGGACTAGCCTCCTACAATGAGCAGTTCTTC. This encodes CASSFGLASYNEQFF.

The gene calls are TRBV30 and TRBJ2-3; no clear D gene. Trimming removed 0 bases at V and 6 bases at J, with 10 bases between. The CDR3 loop spans 13 amino acids. Germline-derived CDR1 and CDR2 are GTSNPN and SVGIG (reference sequence). CDR3 DNA: TGTGCCTGGAGTGTACGGGTTGAGGATACGCAGTATTTT. Residues: CAWSVRVEDTQYF.

This clone was observed a few times. The chain uses TRBV3-1 (or the pseudogene TRBV3-2) and TRBJ1-3; D is unresolved. CDR1 is LGHDT and CDR2 is YNNKEL in the germline V gene (reference sequence). The CDR3 spans 12 residues. V shed 3 bases and J shed 6 bases, with 6 bases lying between them. The DNA of the CDR3 is TGTGCCAGCAGCCATTGGGCAAACACCATATATTTT. Amino acids: CASSHWANTIYF.

The chain joins TRBV3-1 (or the pseudogene TRBV3-2) to TRBJ2-5; 8 bases map to TRBD2. V dropped 2 bases and J dropped 7; count of bases not matched to a gene: 6. CDR1 LGHDT and CDR2 YNNKEL come from the germline V gene (reference sequence). The CDR3 consists of 14 residues. The CDR3 DNA follows: TGTGCCAGCAGCCAACGAGCGGGAGACGGGACCCAGTACTTC. This codes for CASSQRAGDGTQYF.

V usage is TRBV3-1 (or the pseudogene TRBV3-2) and J usage is TRBJ2-3, with a tentative D call TRBD2 (5 bases). The V and J ends lost 1 base and 6 bases respectively, with 17 bases between them. The CDR3 is 16 residues long. Germline CDR1 reads LGHDT; CDR2 reads YNNKEL (reference sequence). In DNA, the CDR3 is TGTGCCAGCAGCCAAGTATCCGGGGTGGGTATGGATACGCAGTATTTT. The encoded protein is CASSQVSGVGMDTQYF.

This chain uses TRBV28 with TRBJ2-1, with TRBD2 matching 9 bases. This CDR3 is 12 amino acids long. V was clipped by 6 bases and J by 7 bases; unmatched bases: 1. From germline, CDR1 is MDHEN and CDR2 SYDVKM. The CDR3 DNA follows: TGTGCCAGCAGGGCGGGAGGGAATGAGCAGTTCTTC. It codes for CASRAGGNEQFF. Complete variable domain (other parts from reference TRBV28 and TRBJ2-1): DVKVTQSSRYLVKRTGEKVFLECVQDMDHENMFWYRQDPGLGLRLIYFSYDVKMKEKGDIPEGYSVSREKKERFSLILESASTNQTSMYLCASRAGGNEQFFGPGTRLTVL.

The CDR3 DNA follows: TGTGCCACCAGTGATTGGAACTCGGGGGAGGATACGCAGTATTTT. Its protein product is CATSDWNSGEDTQYF. The chain recombines TRBV24-1 with TRBJ2-3; D possibly corresponds to TRBD2 (6 bases). V was clipped by 2 bases and J by 6 bases, with 14 bases between them. The CDR3 runs 15 residues. CDR1 is KGHDR, CDR2 SFDVKD, per germline.

A single count supports this clone. The chain combines TRBV4-3 with TRBJ2-5; 9 nucleotides align to TRBD2. The germline CDR1 and CDR2 sequences are LGHNA and YSLEER. The CDR3 extends over 17 amino acids. The junction had 8 bases not matched to a gene; V was cut back by 1 base and J by 2 bases. The CDR3 DNA reads as TGCGCCAGCAGCCAAGTGGCGGGAGGGCGAAATCAAGAGACCCAGTACTTC. It encodes CASSQVAGGRNQETQYF.

The chain recombines TRBV6-5 with TRBJ1-4; no clear D gene. Germline V gene data show CDR1 as MNHEY and CDR2 as SVGAGI. Trimming took 5 bases from V and 0 from J, leaving 7 bases between them. The CDR3 contains 14 residues. The CDR3 DNA sequence: TGTGCCAGCAGTCCCGTAGCAACTAATGAAAAACTGTTTTTT. It is translated as CASSPVATNEKLFF.

The chain joins TRBV7-9 to TRBJ2-7; D perhaps matches TRBD1 (7 bases). V lost 4 bases and J 3 bases, leaving 19 bases between the germline ends. Germline values: CDR1 SEHNR, CDR2 FQNEAQ (reference sequence). CDR3 length: 16 residues. In nucleotides, the CDR3 is TGTGCCAGCAGCTCGGAGTGGGTGCGGGACAGCTACGAGCAGTACTTC. As protein: CASSSEWVRDSYEQYF.

A remark on this clone: The same CDR3 arises from other DNA sequences in this sample as well. The chain couples TRBV18 to TRBJ2-7; 8 bases line up with TRBD1. Germline V lookup: CDR1 KGHSH, CDR2 LQKENI. The trim removed 2 bases at V and 4 bases at J, leaving 7 bases unmatched. The CDR3 length is 15 residues. CDR3 sequence reads: CASSPTGQGVYEQYF. In DNA form, the CDR3 reads TGTGCCAGCTCACCAACCGGACAGGGAGTTTACGAGCAGTACTTC.

The sample holds one count of this clone. The chain has TRBV6-5 and TRBJ1-2, with D possibly being TRBD1 (6 bases). Germline assignment: CDR1 MNHEY and CDR2 SVGAGI. This CDR3 has 13 residues. Trimming shortened V by 2 bases and J by 6 bases, and 10 bases separated the two germline ends. The DNA for the CDR3 is TGTGCCAGCAGTTACACGGCAGGGGATGGCTACACCTTC. This encodes CASSYTAGDGYTF.

The V gene is TRBV25-1, the J gene TRBJ2-7; 10 nucleotides agree with TRBD2. The CDR3 length is 15 residues. From germline, CDR1 is MGHDK and CDR2 SYGVNS. With 4 bases clipped from V and 7 bases from J, the junction kept 10 bases outside the gene matches. CDR3 sequence: CASSGGLAAWGEQYF. CDR3 in DNA: TGTGCCAGCAGTGGCGGACTAGCGGCCTGGGGTGAGCAGTACTTC.

This clone appeared a few times. Other nucleotide sequences in the sample specify the same CDR3. The V and J genes are TRBV7-9 and TRBJ1-2; a weak D match, TRBD1 (5 bases). The CDR3 has 13 residues. V gave up 4 bases and J gave up 3 bases, with 9 bases separating them. The germline CDR1 and CDR2 sequences are SEHNR and FQNEAQ (reference sequence). The DNA of the CDR3 is TGTGCCAGCAGCTATCAGGGTGACTATGGCTACACCTTC. It codes for CASSYQGDYGYTF.

This chain joins TRBV7-2 and TRBJ2-7; TRBD2 matches at 10 bases. Germline CDR1 reads SGHTA; CDR2 reads FQGNSA. V was pared by 4 bases and J by 7 bases, with 7 bases of the junction left unmatched. CDR3 length equals 14 residues. The CDR3, as DNA: TGTGCCAGCAGCTGGGGACTAGCGATGGGTGAGCAGTACTTC. Translating gives CASSWGLAMGEQYF.

The chain employs TRBV5-1 and TRBJ1-5; maybe TRBD1 (6 bases). The CDR3 consists of 14 residues. Germline lookup yields CDR1 SGHRS and CDR2 YFSETQ. Trimming shortened V by 2 bases and J by 6 bases, and 12 bases separated the two germline ends. The CDR3 nucleotides read TGCGCCAGCAGCTTACAGGGAAAAGGTCAGCCCCAGCATTTT. It specifies CASSLQGKGQPQHF.

V gene TRBV27 combines with J gene TRBJ1-5; perhaps TRBD1 as D (6 bases). The germline V and J ends were trimmed by 3 bases and 0 bases, with 15 bases remaining between them. CDR3 length: 17 residues. Germline V gives CDR1 MNHEY, CDR2 SMNVEV (reference sequence). The CDR3 sequence: CASSFFGGADSNQPQHF. The CDR3 region has the DNA TGTGCCAGCAGTTTTTTTGGGGGCGCCGATAGCAATCAGCCCCAGCATTTT.

This chain links TRBV9 with TRBJ1-3; weak D call: TRBD1 (6 bases). There are 15 residues in the CDR3. Per germline, CDR1 SGDLS and CDR2 YYNGEE. Trimming took off 1 base at V and 0 bases at J, with 8 bases between the two ends. The CDR3 reads CASSVQGSSGNTIYF. CDR3 nucleotide sequence: TGTGCCAGCAGCGTACAGGGGAGCTCTGGAAACACCATATATTTT.

The chain joins TRBV15 to TRBJ2-2; D is undetermined. Germline CDR1 and CDR2: LNHNV and YYDKDF (reference sequence). The CDR3 is made up of 14 amino acids. The V end lost 1 base, the J end lost 2 bases, and 5 bases lay between the germline ends. Here the CDR3 reads CATSRGVNTGELFF. The CDR3 nucleotides are TGTGCCACCAGCAGAGGAGTTAACACCGGGGAGCTGTTTTTT.

This sequence joins TRBV6-1 and TRBJ1-1; possible D gene TRBD1, 5 bases. Trimming took off 2 bases at V and 5 bases at J, with 12 bases between the two ends. This CDR3 has 14 residues. Germline V gene data show CDR1 as MNHNS and CDR2 as SASEGT. CDR3 amino acids: CASSEQGSETEAFF. The CDR3, as DNA: TGTGCCAGCAGTGAACAGGGCTCGGAGACTGAAGCTTTCTTT.

The CDR3 protein is CASSLVGDIQGQFF. In DNA, the CDR3 is TGTGCCAGCAGCTTGGTTGGGGACATCCAAGGGCAGTTCTTC. The J gene is TRBJ2-1, the V gene TRBV5-4; TRBD1 might be the D (6 bases). The CDR3 loop spans 14 amino acids. Germline loops: CDR1 SGHNT, CDR2 YYREEE (reference sequence). V was clipped by 0 bases and J by 12 bases, with 16 bases between them.

The gene calls are TRBV7-3 and TRBJ2-7; TRBD2 aligns across 16 bases. The CDR3 covers 17 residues. CDR1 SGHTA and CDR2 FQGTGA come from the germline V gene. J gave up 4 bases and V 0 bases, and 3 bases lay outside the gene matches. The CDR3 bases are TGTGCCAGCAGCTTAACGGGACTAGCGGGAGGGCCTTACGAGCAGTACTTC. This codes for CASSLTGLAGGPYEQYF.

The V call is TRBV1, the J call TRBJ2-1; no check of the table's D call, TRBD2, against the DNA was made. TRBV1 is marked as a pseudogene. The CDR3 spans 15 residues. In DNA form, the CDR3 reads TGCACCAGCAGCCAAGATCGGGGTTTAGGTAATGAGCAGTTCTTC. Translation gives CTSSQDRGLGNEQFF.

This chain uses TRBV10-1 with TRBJ1-1; D is unclear. Germline CDR1 WNHNN, CDR2 SYGVQD (reference sequence). The CDR3 spans 12 residues. V lost 6 bases and J 1 base, leaving 6 bases between the germline ends. CDR3 sequence: CASRHKNTEAFF. CDR3 sequence (DNA): TGCGCCAGCAGACACAAGAACACTGAAGCTTTCTTT.